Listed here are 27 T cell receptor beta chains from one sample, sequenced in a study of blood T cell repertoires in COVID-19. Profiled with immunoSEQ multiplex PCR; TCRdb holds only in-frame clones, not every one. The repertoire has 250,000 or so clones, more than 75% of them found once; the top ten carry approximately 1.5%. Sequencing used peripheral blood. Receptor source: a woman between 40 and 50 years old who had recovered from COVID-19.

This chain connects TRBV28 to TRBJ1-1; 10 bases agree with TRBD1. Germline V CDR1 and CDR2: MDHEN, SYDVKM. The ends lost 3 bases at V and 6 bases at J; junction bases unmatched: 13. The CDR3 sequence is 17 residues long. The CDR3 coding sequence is TGTGCCAGCAGTTTCTCGGGACAGGGGACGGTGGCGGCTGAAGCTTTCTTT. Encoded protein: CASSFSGQGTVAAEAFF.

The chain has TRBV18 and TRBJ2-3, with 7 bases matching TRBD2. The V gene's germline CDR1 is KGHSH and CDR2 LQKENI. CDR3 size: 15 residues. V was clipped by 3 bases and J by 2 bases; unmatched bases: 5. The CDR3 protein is CASSPRTSSTDTQYF. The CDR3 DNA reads TGTGCCAGCTCACCCAGGACTAGTTCCACAGATACGCAGTATTTT.

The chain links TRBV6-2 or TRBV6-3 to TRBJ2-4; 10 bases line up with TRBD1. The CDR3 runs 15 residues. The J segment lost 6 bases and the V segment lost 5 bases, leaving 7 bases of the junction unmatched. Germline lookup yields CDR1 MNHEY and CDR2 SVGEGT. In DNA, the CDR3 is TGTGCCAGCAGTCGTCGGACAGGGGGTGGAAACATTCAGTACTTC. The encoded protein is CASSRRTGGGNIQYF.

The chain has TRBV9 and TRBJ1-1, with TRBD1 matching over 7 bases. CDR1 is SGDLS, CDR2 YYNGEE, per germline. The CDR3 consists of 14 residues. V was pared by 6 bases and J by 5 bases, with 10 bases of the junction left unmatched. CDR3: CASNEGQEWTEAFF. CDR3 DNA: TGTGCCAGCAACGAAGGACAGGAATGGACTGAAGCTTTCTTT.

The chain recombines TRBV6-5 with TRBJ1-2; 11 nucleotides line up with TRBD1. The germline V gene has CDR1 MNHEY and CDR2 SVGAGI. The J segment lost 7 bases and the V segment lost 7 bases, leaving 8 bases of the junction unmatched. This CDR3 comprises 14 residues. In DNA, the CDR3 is TGTGCCAGCACCCTTGGACAGGGGGCTGTTGGCTACACCTTC. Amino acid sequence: CASTLGQGAVGYTF.

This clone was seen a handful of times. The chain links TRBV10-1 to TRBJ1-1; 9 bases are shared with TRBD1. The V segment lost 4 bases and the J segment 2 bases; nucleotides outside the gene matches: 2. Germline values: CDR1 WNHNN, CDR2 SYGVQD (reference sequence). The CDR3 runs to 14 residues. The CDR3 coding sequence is TGCGCCAGCAGTGGACAGGGGGTAAACACTGAAGCTTTCTTT. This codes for CASSGQGVNTEAFF.

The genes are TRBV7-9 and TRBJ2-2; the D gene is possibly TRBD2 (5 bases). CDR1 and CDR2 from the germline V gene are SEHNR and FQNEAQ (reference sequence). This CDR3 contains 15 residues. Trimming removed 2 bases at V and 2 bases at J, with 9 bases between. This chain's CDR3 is CASSLPAVNTGELFF. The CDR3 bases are TGTGCCAGCAGCTTACCAGCGGTTAACACCGGGGAGCTGTTTTTT.

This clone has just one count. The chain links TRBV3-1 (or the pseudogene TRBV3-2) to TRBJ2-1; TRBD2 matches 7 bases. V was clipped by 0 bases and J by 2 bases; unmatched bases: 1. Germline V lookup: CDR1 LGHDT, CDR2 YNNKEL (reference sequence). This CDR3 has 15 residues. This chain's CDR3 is CASSQDAGAYNEQFF. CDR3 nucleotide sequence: TGTGCCAGCAGCCAAGACGCGGGGGCCTACAATGAGCAGTTCTTC.

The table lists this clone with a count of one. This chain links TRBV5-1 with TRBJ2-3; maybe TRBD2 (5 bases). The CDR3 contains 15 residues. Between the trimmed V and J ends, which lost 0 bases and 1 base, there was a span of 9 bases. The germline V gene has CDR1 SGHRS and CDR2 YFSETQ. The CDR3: CASSLALRGTDTQYF. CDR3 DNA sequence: TGCGCCAGCAGCTTGGCCCTGAGGGGCACAGATACGCAGTATTTT. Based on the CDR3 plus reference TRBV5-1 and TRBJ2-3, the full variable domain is KAGVTQTPRYLIKTRGQQVTLSCSPISGHRSVSWYQQTPGQGLQFLFEYFSETQRNKGNFPGRFSGRQFSNSRSEMNVSTLELGDSALYLCASSLALRGTDTQYFGPGTRLTVL.

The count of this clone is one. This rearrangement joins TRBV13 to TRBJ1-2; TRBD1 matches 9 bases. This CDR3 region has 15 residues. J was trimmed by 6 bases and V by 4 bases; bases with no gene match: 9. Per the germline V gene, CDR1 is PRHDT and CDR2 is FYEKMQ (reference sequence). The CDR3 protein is CASSSDRGQGDGYTF. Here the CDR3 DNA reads TGTGCCAGCAGCTCCGACAGGGGACAGGGTGATGGCTACACCTTC.

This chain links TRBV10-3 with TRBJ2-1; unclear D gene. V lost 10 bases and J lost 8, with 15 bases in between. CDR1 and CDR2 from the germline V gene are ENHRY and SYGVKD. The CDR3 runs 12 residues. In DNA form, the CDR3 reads TGTGCCACCCGGTGGTCCGAAGATGAGCAGTTCTTC. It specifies CATRWSEDEQFF.

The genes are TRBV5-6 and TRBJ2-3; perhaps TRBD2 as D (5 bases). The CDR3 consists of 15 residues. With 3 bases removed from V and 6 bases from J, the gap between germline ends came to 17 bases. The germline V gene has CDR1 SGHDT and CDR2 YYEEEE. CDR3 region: CASSSQARARDTQYF. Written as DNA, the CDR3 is TGTGCCAGCAGCTCGCAGGCGCGGGCCCGCGATACGCAGTATTTT.

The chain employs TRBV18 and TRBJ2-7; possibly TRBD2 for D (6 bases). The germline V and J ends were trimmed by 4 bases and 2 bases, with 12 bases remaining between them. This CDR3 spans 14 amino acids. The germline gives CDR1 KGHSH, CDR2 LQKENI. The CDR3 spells CASSRAGSAYEQYF. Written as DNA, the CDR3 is TGTGCCAGCTCACGGGCGGGGTCTGCCTACGAGCAGTACTTC. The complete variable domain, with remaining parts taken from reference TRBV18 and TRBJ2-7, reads NAGVMQNPRHLVRRRGQEARLRCSPMKGHSHVYWYRQLPEEGLKFMVYLQKENIIDESGMPKERFSAEFPKEGPSILRIQQVVRGDSAAYFCASSRAGSAYEQYFGPGTRLTVT.

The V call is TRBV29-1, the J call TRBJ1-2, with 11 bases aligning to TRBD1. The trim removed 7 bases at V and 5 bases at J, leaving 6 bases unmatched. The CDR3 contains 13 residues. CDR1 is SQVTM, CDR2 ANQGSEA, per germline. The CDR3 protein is CSGGQGGFYGYTF. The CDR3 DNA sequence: TGCAGCGGGGGACAGGGGGGTTTTTATGGCTACACCTTC.

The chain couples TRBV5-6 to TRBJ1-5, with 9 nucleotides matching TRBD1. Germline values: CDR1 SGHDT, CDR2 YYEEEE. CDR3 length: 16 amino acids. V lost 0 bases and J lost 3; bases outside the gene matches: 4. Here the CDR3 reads CASSLAGTGHNQPQHF. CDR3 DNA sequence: TGTGCCAGCAGCTTGGCCGGGACAGGGCACAATCAGCCCCAGCATTTT.

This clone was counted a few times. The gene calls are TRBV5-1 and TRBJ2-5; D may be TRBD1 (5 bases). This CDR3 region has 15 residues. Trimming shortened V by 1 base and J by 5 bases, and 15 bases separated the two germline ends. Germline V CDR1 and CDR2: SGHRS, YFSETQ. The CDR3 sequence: CASSLTGTLLETQYF. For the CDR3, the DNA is TGCGCCAGCAGCTTGACAGGCACCTTACTGGAGACCCAGTACTTC.

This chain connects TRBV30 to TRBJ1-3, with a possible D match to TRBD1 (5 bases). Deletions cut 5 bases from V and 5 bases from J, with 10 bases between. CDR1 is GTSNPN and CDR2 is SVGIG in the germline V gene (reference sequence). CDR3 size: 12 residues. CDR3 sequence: CAWGSGRNTIYF. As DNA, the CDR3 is TGTGCCTGGGGGTCAGGGCGAAACACCATATATTTT.

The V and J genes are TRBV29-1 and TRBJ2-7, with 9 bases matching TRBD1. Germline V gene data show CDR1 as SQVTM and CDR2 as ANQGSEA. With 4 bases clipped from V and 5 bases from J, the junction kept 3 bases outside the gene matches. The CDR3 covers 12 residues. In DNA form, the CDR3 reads TGCAGCGTTGGGTACAGGGGGCACGAGCAGTACTTC. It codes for CSVGYRGHEQYF.

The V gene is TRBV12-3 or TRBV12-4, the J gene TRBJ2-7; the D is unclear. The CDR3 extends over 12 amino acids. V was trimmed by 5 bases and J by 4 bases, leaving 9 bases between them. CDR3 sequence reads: CASSQRRYEQYF. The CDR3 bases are TGTGCCAGCAGTCAAAGGAGATACGAGCAGTACTTC.

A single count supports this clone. This chain's CDR3 is CSVVYRDRGWEQYF. In DNA, the CDR3 is TGCAGCGTTGTTTATAGAGACAGGGGATGGGAGCAGTACTTC. The V gene is TRBV29-1, the J gene TRBJ2-7; 8 bases agree with TRBD1. CDR1 SQVTM and CDR2 ANQGSEA come from the germline V gene. Trimming at V came to 4 bases and at J to 7 bases, leaving 12 bases not matched to a gene. The CDR3 contains 14 residues.

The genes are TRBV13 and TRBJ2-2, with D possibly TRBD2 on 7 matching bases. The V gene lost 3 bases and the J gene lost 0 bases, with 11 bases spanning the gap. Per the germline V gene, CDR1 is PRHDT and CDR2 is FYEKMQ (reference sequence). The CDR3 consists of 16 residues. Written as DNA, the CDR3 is TGTGCCAGCAGCTTCGGGGGGCGTGCGAACACCGGGGAGCTGTTTTTT. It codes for CASSFGGRANTGELFF.

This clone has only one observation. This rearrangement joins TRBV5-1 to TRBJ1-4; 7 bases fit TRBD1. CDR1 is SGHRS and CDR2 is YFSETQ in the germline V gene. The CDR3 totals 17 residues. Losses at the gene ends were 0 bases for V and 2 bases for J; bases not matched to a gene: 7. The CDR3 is CASSLATGARTNEKLFF. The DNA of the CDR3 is TGCGCCAGCAGCTTGGCCACAGGGGCGCGGACTAATGAAAAACTGTTTTTT. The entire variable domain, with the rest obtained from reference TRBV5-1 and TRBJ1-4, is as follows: KAGVTQTPRYLIKTRGQQVTLSCSPISGHRSVSWYQQTPGQGLQFLFEYFSETQRNKGNFPGRFSGRQFSNSRSEMNVSTLELGDSALYLCASSLATGARTNEKLFFGSGTQLSVL.

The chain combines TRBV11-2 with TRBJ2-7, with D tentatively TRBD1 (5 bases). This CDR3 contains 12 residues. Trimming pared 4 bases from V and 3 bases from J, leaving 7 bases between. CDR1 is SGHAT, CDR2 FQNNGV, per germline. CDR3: CASSSQGYEQYF. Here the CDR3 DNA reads TGTGCCAGCAGCTCCCAGGGCTACGAGCAGTACTTC.

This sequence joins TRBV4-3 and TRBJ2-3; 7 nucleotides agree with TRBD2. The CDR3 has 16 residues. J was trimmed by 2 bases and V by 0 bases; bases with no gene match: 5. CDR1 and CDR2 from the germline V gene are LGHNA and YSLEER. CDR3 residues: CASSQDPAGLTDTQYF. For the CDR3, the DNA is TGCGCCAGCAGCCAAGACCCAGCGGGGCTCACAGATACGCAGTATTTT.

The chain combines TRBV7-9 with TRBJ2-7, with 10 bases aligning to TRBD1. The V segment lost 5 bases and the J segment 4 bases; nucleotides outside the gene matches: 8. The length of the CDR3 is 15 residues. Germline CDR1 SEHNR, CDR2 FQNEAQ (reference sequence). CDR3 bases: TGTGCCAGCAGCCTGGGACAGGGGTCAACATACGAGCAGTACTTC. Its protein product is CASSLGQGSTYEQYF.

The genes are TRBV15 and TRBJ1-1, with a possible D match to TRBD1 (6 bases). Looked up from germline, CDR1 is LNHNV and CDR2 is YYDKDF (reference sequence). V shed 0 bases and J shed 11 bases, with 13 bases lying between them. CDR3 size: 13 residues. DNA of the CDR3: TGTGCCACCAGCAGAGACCAGAGGGACAATGCTTTCTTT. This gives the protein CATSRDQRDNAFF.

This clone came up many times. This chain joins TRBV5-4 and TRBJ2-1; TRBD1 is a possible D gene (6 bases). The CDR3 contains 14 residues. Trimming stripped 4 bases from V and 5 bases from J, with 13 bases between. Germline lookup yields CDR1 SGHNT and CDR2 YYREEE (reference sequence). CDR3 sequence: CASSPRDIHNEQFF. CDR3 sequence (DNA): TGTGCCAGCAGCCCTAGGGACATCCACAATGAGCAGTTCTTC.